These 24 T cell receptor beta chains share one sample of origin, sequenced in a study of T cell changes during pregnancy in multiple sclerosis. The repertoire was sequenced with immunoSEQ multiplex PCR; TCRdb's copy has only in-frame clones and lacks some. The sample comprises about 67,000 clones, more than 85% of which are singletons, and 1.5% to 2% rests with the top ten. The sample consisted of peripheral blood, taken in the first trimester of pregnancy. These TCRs come from a female donor in good health, enrolled as a control in a pregnancy study.

J is TRBJ2-7 and V is TRBV7-9, with TRBD1 identical over 7 bases. Germline V lookup: CDR1 SEHNR, CDR2 FQNEAQ (reference sequence). The CDR3 is made up of 15 amino acids. V shed 1 base and J 2 bases; nucleotides not matched to a gene: 5. CDR3 nucleotide sequence: TGTGCCAGCAGCTTAGATGGGACAGAGACCTACGAGCAGTACTTC. Translation gives CASSLDGTETYEQYF.

This CDR3 reads CASSLFLGRVEQYF. The CDR3 DNA reads TGTGCCAGCAGCCTCTTTTTGGGGCGAGTAGAGCAGTACTTC. The chain employs TRBV7-2 and TRBJ2-7; perhaps TRBD1 as D (5 bases). CDR3 length: 14 residues. Germline V CDR1 and CDR2: SGHTA, FQGNSA. V lost 5 bases and J lost 7, with 18 bases in between.

V is TRBV7-6 and J is TRBJ2-3; a weak D match, TRBD1 (6 bases). The germline gives CDR1 SGHVS, CDR2 FNYEAQ. The germline V and J ends were trimmed by 4 bases and 0 bases, with 11 bases remaining between them. The CDR3 covers 15 residues. The CDR3 spells CASSSPGHSTDTQYF. Here the CDR3 DNA reads TGTGCCAGCAGCTCTCCGGGACATAGCACAGATACGCAGTATTTT. The full variable domain, in which reference TRBV7-6 and TRBJ2-3 provide the parts outside the CDR3, is GAGVSQSPRYKVTKRGQDVALRCDPISGHVSLYWYRQALGQGPEFLTYFNYEAQQDKSGLPNDRFSAERPEGSISTLTIQRTEQRDSAMYRCASSSPGHSTDTQYFGPGTRLTVL.

The chain couples TRBV28 to TRBJ1-2; D remains ambiguous. V was pared by 6 bases and J by 0 bases, with 14 bases between. CDR1 MDHEN and CDR2 SYDVKM come from the germline V gene. The length of the CDR3 is 15 residues. CDR3 DNA: TGTGCCAGCAGCCCAATGCCCGGTCCTAACTATGGCTACACCTTC. Translating gives CASSPMPGPNYGYTF.

This clone was found a few times. The genes are TRBV19 and TRBJ2-3; 8 nucleotides match TRBD2. Germline V CDR1 and CDR2: LNHDA, SQIVND (reference sequence). The CDR3 sequence is 14 residues long. V lost 5 bases and J lost 3; bases outside the gene matches: 4. The CDR3 reads CASSDIAGTDTQYF. As DNA, the CDR3 is TGTGCCAGTAGTGATATAGCGGGGACAGATACGCAGTATTTT. Looking up the rest from reference TRBV19 and TRBJ2-3 gives the full variable domain: DGGITQSPKYLFRKEGQNVTLSCEQNLNHDAMYWYRQDPGQGLRLIYYSQIVNDFQKGDIAEGYSVSREKKESFPLTVTSAQKNPTAFYLCASSDIAGTDTQYFGPGTRLTVL.

The chain is built from TRBV7-2 and TRBJ2-5, with TRBD1 identical over 8 bases. CDR1 and CDR2 (germline): SGHTA, FQGNSA. CDR3 length equals 14 residues. V dropped 0 bases and J dropped 4; count of bases not matched to a gene: 1. The CDR3 DNA reads TGTGCCAGCAGCTTAGCGGACAGGGTAGAGACCCAGTACTTC. Its translation: CASSLADRVETQYF.

The V call is TRBV5-4, the J call TRBJ2-7; D uncertain. V was shortened by 0 bases and J by 2 bases, with 6 bases between the two germline ends. Germline V gives CDR1 SGHNT, CDR2 YYREEE (reference sequence). CDR3 length equals 13 residues. CDR3 DNA sequence: TGTGCCAGCAGCTTGGCAGATACCTACGAGCAGTACTTC. Its translation: CASSLADTYEQYF.

This chain links TRBV29-1 with TRBJ2-1; a possible D gene is TRBD1 (5 bases). Trimming stripped 4 bases from V and 5 bases from J, with 12 bases between. The germline V gene has CDR1 SQVTM and CDR2 ANQGSEA. The CDR3 spans 13 residues. Here the CDR3 DNA reads TGCAGCGTTGTCGAGACAGACGACAATGAGCAGTTCTTC. It encodes CSVVETDDNEQFF.

This clone showed up just once. The J gene is TRBJ2-3, the V gene TRBV2; D gene unclear. The CDR3 is made up of 12 amino acids. CDR1 is SNHLY, CDR2 FYNNEI, per germline. V shed 5 bases and J shed 6 bases, with 9 bases lying between them. The CDR3, as DNA: TGTGCCAGCAGTTGGGCAGTGGATACGCAGTATTTT. It is translated as CASSWAVDTQYF.

The rearrangement joins TRBV9 to TRBJ2-4; 7 bases are a match to TRBD1. Unmatched junction bases numbered 7, after V lost 3 bases and J lost 10 bases. The CDR3 runs to 13 residues. Germline V gene sequence: CDR1 SGDLS, CDR2 YYNGEE. CDR3 DNA sequence: TGTGCCAGCAGCGGGGGACAGAGGGGAATTCAGTACTTC. Residues: CASSGGQRGIQYF.

The rearrangement uses TRBV5-1 and TRBJ2-7; 7 bases agree with TRBD1. The CDR3 covers 15 residues. With 4 bases clipped from V and 3 bases from J, the junction kept 10 bases outside the gene matches. CDR1 is SGHRS and CDR2 is YFSETQ in the germline V gene. CDR3 nucleotides: TGCGCCAGCAGCCAATCGGGACAGCTAAACTACGAGCAGTACTTC. Its protein is CASSQSGQLNYEQYF.

The chain couples TRBV27 to TRBJ1-2; tentative D call: TRBD1 (5 bases). The CDR3 extends over 13 amino acids. Germline CDR1 MNHEY, CDR2 SMNVEV (reference sequence). The V end was cut by 5 bases, the J end by 7 bases, with 14 bases between. In DNA form, the CDR3 reads TGTGCCAGCAGTCCACGGACCGGGGGTGGCTACACCTTC. It specifies CASSPRTGGGYTF.

The chain employs TRBV14 and TRBJ1-3; D is uncertain. Trimming removed 0 bases at V and 3 bases at J, with 6 bases between. The CDR3 spans 14 residues. Germline CDR1 and CDR2: SGHDN and FVKESK. CDR3 in amino acids: CASSQDSGGNTIYF. CDR3 nucleotides: TGTGCCAGCAGCCAAGATAGCGGTGGAAACACCATATATTTT.

J is TRBJ1-4 and V is TRBV28, with TRBD1 as a possible D gene (6 bases). CDR1 and CDR2 from the germline V gene are MDHEN and SYDVKM. The CDR3 length is 16 residues. Trimming took 5 bases from V and 4 from J, leaving 17 bases between them. The DNA of the CDR3 is TGTGCCAGCAGTCCCCCGAGGCAGGGGATTAATGAAAAACTGTTTTTT. Protein product: CASSPPRQGINEKLFF.

The CDR3 DNA is TGTGCCAGCAGCTTCCCGCCTACTGGCACAGATACGCAGTATTTT. Its translation: CASSFPPTGTDTQYF. The J gene is TRBJ2-3, the V gene TRBV11-2; no firm D call. The ends were cut back, 3 bases at V and 1 base at J, with 11 bases in the middle. This CDR3 comprises 15 residues. Germline CDR1 SGHAT, CDR2 FQNNGV.

This clone has a handful of counts. The V call is TRBV5-1, the J call TRBJ1-1; 7 bases match TRBD1. The CDR3 is 15 amino acids. The V and J ends lost 1 base and 4 bases, in that order; junction bases with no gene match: 7. Germline CDR1 and CDR2: SGHRS and YFSETQ. DNA for the CDR3: TGCGCCAGCAGCTTGCTCTACAGGGGAAGCACTGAAGCTTTCTTT. This codes for CASSLLYRGSTEAFF.

The rearrangement joins TRBV19 to TRBJ1-4; weak D call: TRBD1 (5 bases). Trimming removed 10 bases at V and 16 bases at J, with 19 bases between. CDR1 and CDR2 from the germline V gene are LNHDA and SQIVND (reference sequence). The CDR3 is made up of 11 amino acids. CDR3 loop: CATKWGLGWFF. In DNA form, the CDR3 reads TGTGCCACCAAATGGGGCCTGGGGTGGTTTTTT.

The V call is TRBV5-5, the J call TRBJ1-3; D remains unclear. With 0 bases removed from V and 4 bases from J, the gap between germline ends came to 11 bases. This CDR3 comprises 15 residues. The V gene's germline CDR1 is SGHKS and CDR2 YYEKEE (reference sequence). CDR3 nucleotide sequence: TGTGCCAGCAGCTTGGGAGGGTCTCCGGGAAACACCATATATTTT. Protein product: CASSLGGSPGNTIYF.

The chain employs TRBV5-1 and TRBJ2-5; 12 positions match TRBD1. Unmatched junction bases numbered 3, after V lost 0 bases and J lost 6 bases. The CDR3 runs 15 residues. Per germline, CDR1 SGHRS and CDR2 YFSETQ. The CDR3 sequence: CASSLEGQGAKTQYF. CDR3 nucleotide sequence: TGCGCCAGCAGCTTGGAGGGACAGGGGGCGAAGACCCAGTACTTC.

CDR3 nucleotides: TGTGCCAGCAGCTTGGGTGGGTACGGTCCGGGGGAGCAGTACTTC. Amino acids: CASSLGGYGPGEQYF. V and J are TRBV5-6 and TRBJ2-7, with a tentative D call TRBD2 (5 bases). The CDR3 covers 15 residues. Between the trimmed V and J ends, which lost 0 bases and 7 bases, there was a span of 17 bases. The germline V gene encodes CDR1 SGHDT and CDR2 YYEEEE.

The rearrangement joins TRBV6-5 to TRBJ2-1; 9 bases are a match to TRBD2. The CDR3 covers 15 residues. From germline, CDR1 is MNHEY and CDR2 SVGAGI. Trimming took 2 bases from V and 6 from J; bases not matched to a gene: 5. CDR3: CASSYGLAGRNEQFF. For the CDR3, the DNA is TGTGCCAGCAGTTACGGCCTAGCGGGGCGCAATGAGCAGTTCTTC.

The chain uses TRBV5-1 and TRBJ2-7, with D tentatively TRBD1 (5 bases). CDR3 size: 15 residues. The V and J ends lost 0 bases and 2 bases respectively, with 12 bases between them. In germline, CDR1 is SGHRS, CDR2 YFSETQ. CDR3 sequence reads: CASSLVIGAAYEQYF. Written as DNA, the CDR3 is TGCGCCAGCAGCTTGGTTATTGGGGCGGCCTACGAGCAGTACTTC.

The rearrangement links TRBV13 to TRBJ2-3; D is ambiguous. The CDR3 runs to 14 residues. Germline assignment: CDR1 PRHDT and CDR2 FYEKMQ (reference sequence). Between the trimmed V and J ends, which lost 0 bases and 0 bases, there was a span of 4 bases. The CDR3 nucleotides read TGTGCCAGCAGCTTAGGCGTTAGCACAGATACGCAGTATTTT. As protein: CASSLGVSTDTQYF.

V gene TRBV5-4 combines with J gene TRBJ1-2; D is ambiguous. V shed 0 bases and J shed 5 bases, with 11 bases lying between them. There are 14 residues in the CDR3. The V gene's germline CDR1 is SGHNT and CDR2 YYREEE (reference sequence). CDR3 region: CASSLVEALYGYTF. The DNA for the CDR3 is TGTGCCAGCAGCTTGGTCGAGGCCCTATATGGCTACACCTTC.